Described below is a single T cell receptor beta chain sequence and its context. Its antigen remains unidentified. This sample is drawn from a study of cytomegalovirus exposure and HLA in healthy donors. Study background: Caucasian-associated ancestry cluster membership applied to about four fifths of several hundred genotyped donors.

Notes on the study in general: The classifier was said to identify cytomegalovirus status with high specificity and sensitivity. A few CMV-associated chains were confirmed in vitro to be specific for CMV antigens.

The PCR had 60 Vbeta and 13 Jbeta primers. As handled by the study authors: An analysis performed later counted 70 million to 90 million unique TCR beta chains (approximately 10 million of them shared). Clones were sequenced by immunoSEQ multiplex PCR, and TCRdb holds only the in-frame ones, with some missing. That table is the source of V, J and clone size, and D and trimming were worked out from the DNA. The data show some 150,000 clones, more than 70% seen once. The ends lost 3 bases at V and 5 bases at J; junction bases unmatched: 5. This CDR3 comprises 15 residues. The germline CDR1 and CDR2 sequences are SGHNT and YENEEA.

The sample was PBMCs. The chain carries TRBV11-3 and TRBJ2-7, with 12 positions matching TRBD1. The receptor's source is a man between 45 and 60 years old in good health and CMV-seronegative. CDR3 amino acids: CASSFEGTGGDEQYF. The CDR3 DNA is TGTGCCAGCAGCTTTGAAGGGACAGGGGGCGACGAGCAGTACTTC.